This T cell receptor (beta chain) was found in a study of blood T cell repertoires in COVID-19. Germline values: CDR1 KGHDR, CDR2 SFDVKD. The V gene end was trimmed by 11 bases and the J gene end by 5 bases; junction bases not matched to a gene: 6. The CDR3 has 13 amino acids. Data came from immunoSEQ multiplex PCR; TCRdb stores just in-frame clones and leaves some out. The sample consists of a few hundred thousand clones, roughly 84% of them appearing once. This clonotype was sampled from a woman aged 40-49 years who had recovered from COVID-19. What was sequenced was PBMCs or T cells enriched from blood (not recorded which). The rearrangement uses TRBV24-1 and TRBJ2-1, with TRBD1 identical over 9 bases. DNA of the CDR3: TGTGCCATAGGACAGGGGTCTAACAATGAGCAGTTCTTC. Residues: CAIGQGSNNEQFF.